This TCR beta chain is drawn from a study of Tregs in tolerant kidney transplant recipients. Study observations and caveats: Activated donor B cell expansion appeared to reveal the most relevant donor-specific TCRbeta repertoire. The small number of patients limits these findings pending further validation. Donor-specific Treg expansion exceeded global Treg expansion in tolerant patients, suggesting antigen drive.

V gave up 2 bases and J gave up 3 bases; unmatched junction bases: 2. Germline CDR1 SGHVS, CDR2 FQNEAQ. The CDR3 contains 14 residues. Worth noting for this clone: No antigen is known for it. The read ends 3 residues shy of where the CDR3 ends; the end is completed using the germline J gene.

Assay used: immunoSEQ multiplex PCR; TCRdb lists only in-frame clones, some missing. The sample shows under 30,000 clones, and 3.5% to 5% sits with its ten largest clones. Related graft donors supplied nonmyeloablative bone marrow transplants, and mixed chimerism was transient. Thawed PBMCs were FACS-sorted into unstimulated CD4+CD25+CD127- regulatory T cells, CD4+CD25- non-regulatory cells, CD4 and CD8 cells. This material consisted of CD4+ T cells from blood (PBMCs), taken 6 months after the transplant. The genes are TRBV7-8 and TRBJ2-5; 8 bases align to TRBD1. The receptor comes from a human patient who received a combined kidney and bone marrow transplant. A share of the T cells may be of graft donor origin. The CDR3 sequence is CASSLRDRKETQYF. The part of the CDR3 DNA that was read is TGTGCCAGCAGCTTAAGGGACAGGAAAGAGACC.